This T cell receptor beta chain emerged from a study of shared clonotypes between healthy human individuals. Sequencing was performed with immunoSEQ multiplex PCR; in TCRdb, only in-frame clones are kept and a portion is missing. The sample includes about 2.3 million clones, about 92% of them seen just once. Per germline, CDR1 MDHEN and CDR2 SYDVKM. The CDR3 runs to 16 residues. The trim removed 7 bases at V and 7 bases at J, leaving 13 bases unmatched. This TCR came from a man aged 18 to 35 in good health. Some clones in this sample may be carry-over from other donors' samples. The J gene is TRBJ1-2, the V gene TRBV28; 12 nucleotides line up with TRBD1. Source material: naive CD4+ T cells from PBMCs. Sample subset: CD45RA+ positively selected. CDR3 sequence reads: CASTSDGTGGNGGYTF. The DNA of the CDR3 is TGTGCCAGCACCTCGGATGGGACAGGGGGCAACGGTGGCTACACCTTC.